This T cell receptor (beta chain) was retrieved from a study of blood T cell repertoires in COVID-19. Looking at the study overall: Researchers got acute and convalescent COVID-19 samples from the United States, Italy and Spain. From T cells, B-cell-depleted T cells, or PBMCs came the material, which was cDNA or gDNA.

This clone has only one observation. The authors' processing: Reference gene primer amplification gave estimated nucleated cell counts. Libraries were prepared by immunoSEQ multiplex PCR; TCRdb keeps only in-frame clonotypes and omits some of them. The V and J calls and the clone size are those of that table, but D and trimming were determined from the DNA. The profile covers over 300,000 clones, with 90% appearing a single time and roughly 6.8% taken by the ten largest. Germline lookup yields CDR1 KGHSH and CDR2 LQKENI. The CDR3 covers 14 residues. J was trimmed by 6 bases and V by 4 bases; bases with no gene match: 3.

This chain uses TRBV18 with TRBJ1-6, with 7 bases that match TRBD1. The sequencing input was peripheral blood. The sequence came from a man younger than 35 with active or convalescent COVID-19. The CDR3 reads CASSLSGGNSPLHF. DNA for the CDR3: TGTGCCAGCTCACTTTCAGGGGGTAATTCACCCCTCCACTTT.